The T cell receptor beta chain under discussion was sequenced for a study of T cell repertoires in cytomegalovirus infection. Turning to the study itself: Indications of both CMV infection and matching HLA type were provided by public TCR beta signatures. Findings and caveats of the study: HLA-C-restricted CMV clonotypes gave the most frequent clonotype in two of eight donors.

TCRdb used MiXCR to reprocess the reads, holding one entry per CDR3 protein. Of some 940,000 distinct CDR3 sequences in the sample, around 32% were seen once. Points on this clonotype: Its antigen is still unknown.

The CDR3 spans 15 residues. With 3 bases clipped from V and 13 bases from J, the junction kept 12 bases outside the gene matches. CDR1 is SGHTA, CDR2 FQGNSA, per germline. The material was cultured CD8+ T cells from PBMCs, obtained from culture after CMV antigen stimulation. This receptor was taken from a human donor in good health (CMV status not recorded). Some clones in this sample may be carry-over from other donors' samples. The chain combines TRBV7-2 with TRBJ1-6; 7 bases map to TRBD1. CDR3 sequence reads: CASSLGLGQSWPLHF. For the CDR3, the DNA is TGTGCCAGCAGCTTGGGCCTGGGACAGAGTTGGCCCCTCCACTTT.